One and the same sample provided the 4 T cell receptor beta chains below, sequenced in a study of blood T cells in healthy people across ages. A sample-barcoded 5' primer and a J-beta primer mix were used in a second PCR of about 7 to 12 cycles. Using its own MiXCR run on the 5' RACE reads, TCRdb lists one record per CDR3 protein. The sample carries about 640,000 distinct CDR3 sequences, 25% to 35% recorded once. Sequencing used blood. All receptors come from a woman of 80 years or more in good health.

This clonotype has ten or more counts. The V gene is TRBV12-3 or TRBV12-4, the J gene TRBJ1-1; D ambiguous. The CDR3 extends over 13 amino acids. The V end lost 3 bases, the J end lost 2 bases, and 7 bases lay between the germline ends. CDR3 sequence reads: CASSLEQNTEAFF. CDR3 DNA sequence: TGTGCCAGCAGTTTGGAGCAAAACACTGAAGCTTTCTTT.

Comment on this clonotype: The junction does not match germline at one end; this may be a read error. The chain is built from TRBV7-9 and TRBJ2-7; 11 nucleotides align to TRBD1. Germline V CDR1 and CDR2: SEHNR, FQNEAQ (reference sequence). The CDR3 runs to 15 residues. Here the CDR3 reads CASSSGTGGLYGQYF. The DNA of the CDR3 is TGTGCGAGCAGCTCCGGGACAGGGGGACTTTACGGGCAGTACTTC.

As regards this clonotype: Given a much more abundant clone one base away, this may be a read error. CDR3 sequence (DNA): TGCAGTGCTCGGGCACTCACCTACGGGCAGTACTTC. Translated: CSARALTYGQYF. This rearrangement joins TRBV20-1 to TRBJ2-7; D is uncertain. From germline, CDR1 is DFQATT and CDR2 SNEGSKA (reference sequence). The CDR3 is 12 amino acids.

Regarding this clonotype: Germline is not matched at one junction end, which may reflect a read error. The genes are TRBV20-1 and TRBJ2-3; 10 bases map to TRBD2. The V gene's germline CDR1 is DFQATT and CDR2 SNEGSKA (reference sequence). The CDR3 length is 17 residues. CDR3 bases: TGCAGGGCCTCACCATATAGCGGGAGGCCTAGCACAGATACGCGGTATTTT. This codes for CRASPYSGRPSTDTRYF.